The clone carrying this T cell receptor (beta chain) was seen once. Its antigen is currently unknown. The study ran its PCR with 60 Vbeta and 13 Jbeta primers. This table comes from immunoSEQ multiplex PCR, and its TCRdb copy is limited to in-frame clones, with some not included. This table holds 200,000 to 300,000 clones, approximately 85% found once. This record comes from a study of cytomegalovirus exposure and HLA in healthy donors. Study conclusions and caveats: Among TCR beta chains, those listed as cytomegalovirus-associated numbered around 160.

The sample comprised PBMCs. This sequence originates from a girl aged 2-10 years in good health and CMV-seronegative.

CDR3 DNA sequence: TGTGCCAGCAGTGAGCCGGGACAGGGGGGGACTGAAGCTTTCTTT. Its translation: CASSEPGQGGTEAFF. V and J are TRBV25-1 and TRBJ1-1, with 11 positions matching TRBD1. The CDR3 spans 15 residues. CDR1 is MGHDK, CDR2 SYGVNS, per germline. Trimming removed 3 bases from V and 5 bases from J; junction bases left unmatched: 5.